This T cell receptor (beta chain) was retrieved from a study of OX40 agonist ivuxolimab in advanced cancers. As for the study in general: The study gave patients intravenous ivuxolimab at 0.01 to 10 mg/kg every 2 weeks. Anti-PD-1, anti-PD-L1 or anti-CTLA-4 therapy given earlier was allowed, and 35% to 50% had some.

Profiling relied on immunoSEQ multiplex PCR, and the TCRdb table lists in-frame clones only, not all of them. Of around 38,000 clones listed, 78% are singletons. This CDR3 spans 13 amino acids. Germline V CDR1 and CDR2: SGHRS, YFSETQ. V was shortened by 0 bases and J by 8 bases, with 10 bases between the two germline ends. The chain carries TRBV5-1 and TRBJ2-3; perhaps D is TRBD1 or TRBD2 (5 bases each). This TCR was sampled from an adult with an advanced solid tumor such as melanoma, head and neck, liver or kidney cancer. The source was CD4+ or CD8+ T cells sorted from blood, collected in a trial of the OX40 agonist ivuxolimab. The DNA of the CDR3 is TGCGCCAGCAGCTTGGACGGGGCTGTTACGCAGTATTTT. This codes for CASSLDGAVTQYF.